The following is a T cell receptor beta chain sequence with its context. No cognate antigen has been identified for it. No much larger clonotype is one base removed from it; base qualities were not supplied. Sequences SGHTA (CDR1) and FQGNSA (CDR2) are obtained from the germline V gene. Trimming at the junction amounts to 2 bases on V and 0 bases on J, and the germline ends lie 5 bases apart. The CDR3 contains 15 residues, cysteine and phenylalanine counted. Kept here is only the CDR3 DNA, which spans 45 bases and is read in frame from base 1. TCRbeta CDR3 regions were amplified from genomic DNA using the immunoSEQ Assay, a bias-controlled multiplex PCR. The authors' analysis ran thus. The number of nucleated cells in each sample was estimated by amplification of reference gene primers within the assay. To quantify the absolute abundance of each unique TCRbeta CDR3 rearrangement, sequence reads were collapsed and filtered. For each sample, productive Simpson clonality was calculated as the square root of Simpson's diversity index across productive rearrangements. TCRdb's version of the immuneACCESS table is confined to in-frame rearrangements and falls short of the full clone set. An unresolved V gene accounts for under half of the shortfall where checked; the remainder is of unknown origin. V and J calls and clone size follow that table, whereas D and trimming were derived from the DNA. For this sample the table gives over 400,000 clones, of which 75% to 90% were detected only once. The top ten hold 7% to 10% of the sample.

This specimen comes from a study of blood T cell repertoires in COVID-19 (dated by TCRdb to about 2020). Turning to the overall study: Samples covering the acute and convalescent phases of COVID-19 were provided by collaborators in the United States, Italy and Spain. The prospective study material was composed of cDNA or gDNA derived from T cells, B-cell-depleted T cells, or PBMCs. Samples were obtained from the ongoing ImmuneRACE study (first 160 participants) and from 1,254 subjects provided by 6 global collaborators. Subjects who had been exposed to COVID-19, were actively infected with it, or had recovered from it provided the deeply sampled blood TCRbeta repertoires that made up the dataset. Where available, HLA class I and class II types were taken from metadata supplied by the sample provider and were not determined by assay-based typing. The repertoires were made available in a free public database intended to serve as a resource for research on the immune response to SARS-CoV-2. A de-identified subject ID, COVID-19 status, age in years and sex were almost always included in the sample metadata. The paper as a whole reports these results and caveats: The quantity of clinical and demographic metadata differed by source and by participant and was supplied without curation.

Enrolling through a virtual design, the prospective study's participants ranged in age from about 18 to 100 years and lived across around 25 United States geographic areas. Cohort assignment in the prospective study relied on participant-reported clinical history from a screening survey and a study questionnaire. ImmuneRACE Cohort 3 recovered participants were defined by two consecutive negative NP/OP PCR tests, healthcare professional clearance, or symptom resolution. Mobile phlebotomists in the prospective study collected whole blood, serum and a nasopharyngeal or oropharyngeal swab from every participant. Participants in the prospective study had the option to provide additional blood draws and questionnaires over a roughly 2-month period. Before DNA extraction, blood samples from the prospective study were shipped at room temperature or frozen.

The sequence derives from an older woman who had recovered from COVID-19. Here the chain combines TRBV7-2 and TRBJ1-6, with the D gene call left open. The sample comprised PBMCs or T cells enriched from blood (not recorded which). The DNA sequence is as follows: TGTGCCAGCAGCTTACTGTACTCCTATAATTCACCCCTCCACTTT. Its protein product is CASSLLYSYNSPLHF.